This entry lists 9 T cell receptor beta chains sequenced from one sample in a study of T cell responses to AZD1222 COVID-19 vaccine. Assay: immunoSEQ multiplex PCR; the TCRdb copy retains only in-frame clones and omits some. Found here are about 100,000 clones, 80% to 90% of them singletons; the top ten hold more than 3.5%. The specimen was peripheral blood, collected on day 0 of MenACWY control vaccination. The receptors were sampled from an adult in good health.

This chain links TRBV2 with TRBJ1-1; no firm D call. V was clipped by 6 bases and J by 5 bases, with 7 bases between them. CDR3 length equals 11 residues. Germline V lookup: CDR1 SNHLY, CDR2 FYNNEI. The CDR3 spells CASRQGTEAFF. CDR3 in DNA: TGTGCCAGCAGACAAGGTACTGAAGCTTTCTTT.

This sequence joins TRBV7-9 and TRBJ1-1; TRBD1 is a possible D gene (5 bases). The CDR3 runs to 13 residues. Germline V CDR1 and CDR2: SEHNR, FQNEAQ (reference sequence). Deletions cut 5 bases from V and 6 bases from J, with 13 bases between. CDR3 sequence reads: CASSMRQSAEAFF. Written as DNA, the CDR3 is TGTGCCAGCAGCATGAGACAGTCGGCTGAAGCTTTCTTT.

The genes are TRBV7-2 and TRBJ1-6; D call uncertain. Trimming stripped 11 bases from V and 7 bases from J, with 15 bases between. CDR1 and CDR2 (germline): SGHTA, FQGNSA. The CDR3 totals 13 residues. CDR3 sequence: CASSPGINSPLHF. CDR3 DNA sequence: TGTGCCTCCTCTCCCGGGATCAATTCACCCCTCCACTTT.

The rearrangement joins TRBV6-5 to TRBJ2-6; D is ambiguous. Trimming removed 7 bases from V and 0 bases from J, with 4 bases in between. The CDR3 is 13 amino acids. Germline assignment: CDR1 MNHEY and CDR2 SVGAGI. The CDR3 region has the DNA TGTGCCAGCAAAAACTCTGGGGCCAACGTCCTGACTTTC. It encodes CASKNSGANVLTF.

CDR3 nucleotides: TGTGCCAGAAGCTTGAACCGTTCCGGGACAGGATCCAATCAGCCCCAGCATTTT. Residues: CARSLNRSGTGSNQPQHF. The chain combines TRBV5-3 with TRBJ1-5; 8 nucleotides line up with TRBD1. TRBV5-3 is flagged as an ORF with uncertain function. J lost 3 bases, V lost 1 base, and 12 bases had no gene match. The CDR3 has 18 residues.

This chain connects TRBV30 to TRBJ1-1; TRBD1 might be the D (6 bases). Germline CDR1 reads GTSNPN; CDR2 reads SVGIG (reference sequence). The V end was cut by 5 bases, the J end by 1 base, with 14 bases between. This CDR3 has 14 amino acids. CDR3 bases: TGTGCCTGGGACCGCGGGACATCGAACACTGAAGCTTTCTTT. This sequence encodes CAWDRGTSNTEAFF.

Within the sample, this clone is medium-sized. The chain carries TRBV15 and TRBJ2-5; a possible D gene is TRBD1 (6 bases). Germline CDR1 LNHNV, CDR2 YYDKDF (reference sequence). Trimming stripped 5 bases from V and 1 base from J, with 14 bases between. The CDR3 sequence is 15 residues long. The CDR3 bases are TGTGCCACCAGCGGCCCGGGACACCGCCAAGAGACCCAGTACTTC. Translating gives CATSGPGHRQETQYF.

The V gene is TRBV20-1, the J gene TRBJ2-7; tentatively, D is TRBD2 (6 bases). The CDR3 has 14 amino acids. Germline V CDR1 and CDR2: DFQATT, SNEGSKA (reference sequence). Trimming cost V 3 bases and J 6 bases, with 18 bases left between them. The CDR3 DNA reads TGCAGTGCTAGTCCCGGACTACCCCGGGGCGAGCAGTACTTC. Its protein is CSASPGLPRGEQYF.

V is TRBV7-9 and J is TRBJ2-1, with TRBD2 matching 8 bases. From germline, CDR1 is SEHNR and CDR2 FQNEAQ (reference sequence). The J segment lost 12 bases and the V segment lost 7 bases, leaving 20 bases of the junction unmatched. The CDR3 totals 16 residues. The CDR3, as DNA: TGTGCCAGCACCCCTCGCGGAGCGGGAGAGATAAGAGGGCAGTTCTTC. It translates to CASTPRGAGEIRGQFF. Full variable domain (rest looked up from reference TRBV7-9 and TRBJ2-1): DTGVSQNPRHKITKRGQNVTFRCDPISEHNRLYWYRQTLGQGPEFLTYFQNEAQLEKSRLLSDRFSAERPKGSFSTLEIQRTEQGDSAMYLCASTPRGAGEIRGQFFGPGTRLTVL.